Each of the 32 T cell receptor beta chains below was sequenced from the same sample in a study of cytomegalovirus exposure and HLA in healthy donors. The PCR used 60 Vbeta and 13 Jbeta primers. Only in-frame clones appear in the TCRdb table, and some are missing; sequencing was by immunoSEQ multiplex PCR. The repertoire holds about 98,000 clones, about four fifths seen once, with approximately 10% in the top ten. Source material: PBMCs. Receptors originate from a man between 18 and 29 years old in good health and CMV-seropositive.

V usage is TRBV4-1 and J usage is TRBJ2-7; D is possibly TRBD1 (6 bases). Germline V gene lookup returns CDR1 MGHRA and CDR2 YSYEKL. CDR3 length: 17 amino acids. Trimming left V 3 bases short and J 0 bases short, with 18 bases between. The CDR3 nucleotides are TGCGCCAGCAGCCAGACAAGACAGGCCGCTATCTCCTACGAGCAGTACTTC. Translating it yields CASSQTRQAAISYEQYF.

This sequence joins TRBV7-8 and TRBJ1-4; 10 bases agree with TRBD1. Germline lookup yields CDR1 SGHVS and CDR2 FQNEAQ. CDR3 length: 15 residues. The V gene end was trimmed by 4 bases and the J gene end by 7 bases; junction bases not matched to a gene: 6. CDR3 residues: CASSYDRGRGEKLFF. The CDR3 DNA reads TGTGCCAGCAGCTACGACAGGGGGCGCGGTGAAAAACTGTTTTTT. The variable domain in full, with the rest retrieved from reference TRBV7-8 and TRBJ1-4, is GAGVSQSPRYKVAKRGQDVALRCDPISGHVSLFWYQQALGQGPEFLTYFQNEAQLDKSGLPSDRFFAERPEGSVSTLKIQRTQQEDSAVYLCASSYDRGRGEKLFFGSGTQLSVL.

V gene TRBV5-1 combines with J gene TRBJ2-5; 11 bases fit TRBD2. The junction had 7 bases not matched to a gene; V was cut back by 4 bases and J by 2 bases. The length of the CDR3 is 16 residues. Germline CDR1 SGHRS, CDR2 YFSETQ. The CDR3, as DNA: TGCGCCAGCAGCCTATCTAGCGGGGGGATACAAGAGACCCAGTACTTC. Its protein is CASSLSSGGIQETQYF.

This chain links TRBV6-5 with TRBJ2-7; the D gene is possibly TRBD1 (5 bases). CDR1 is MNHEY and CDR2 is SVGAGI in the germline V gene. This CDR3 spans 15 amino acids. The V and J ends lost 2 bases and 0 bases respectively, with 11 bases between them. The CDR3 nucleotides are TGTGCCAGCAGTTACGTTCAGGGTAGCTCCTACGAGCAGTACTTC. Its translation is CASSYVQGSSYEQYF.

The chain carries TRBV21-1 and TRBJ1-6; the table names TRBD1, a call not compared with the DNA. TRBV21-1 is annotated as a pseudogene. The CDR3 consists of 15 residues. The CDR3 is CASSKDWQYNSPLHF. DNA of the CDR3: TGTGCCAGCAGCAAAGATTGGCAGTATAATTCACCCCTCCACTTT.

The V and J genes are TRBV28 and TRBJ1-2, with 10 bases that match TRBD1. The CDR3 extends over 18 amino acids. Germline CDR1 is MDHEN and CDR2 is SYDVKM. Trimming removed 3 bases from V and 7 bases from J; junction bases left unmatched: 17. The CDR3 region is CASSLVLRLDRGLVGYTF. The CDR3 bases are TGTGCCAGCAGTTTGGTTTTACGATTAGACAGGGGGCTGGTTGGCTACACCTTC.

The chain combines TRBV15 with TRBJ1-3, with 8 bases that match TRBD1. Germline CDR1 reads LNHNV; CDR2 reads YYDKDF (reference sequence). CDR3 length: 17 amino acids. Unmatched junction bases numbered 12, after V lost 8 bases and J lost 0 bases. CDR3 sequence reads: CATLPGTGLSSGNTIYF. Here the CDR3 DNA reads TGTGCCACCTTACCCGGGACAGGCCTTAGCTCTGGAAACACCATATATTTT.

The V gene is TRBV6-1, the J gene TRBJ1-5; D perhaps matches TRBD1 (5 bases). The V gene's germline CDR1 is MNHNS and CDR2 SASEGT. V gave up 2 bases and J gave up 0 bases, with 17 bases separating them. The CDR3 spans 18 residues. The CDR3 reads CASSERWGPPISNQPQHF. The CDR3 DNA is TGTGCCAGCAGTGAACGGTGGGGCCCTCCGATTAGCAATCAGCCCCAGCATTTT.

This chain uses TRBV4-1 with TRBJ1-6; D remains ambiguous. The CDR3 is 14 amino acids. The germline gives CDR1 MGHRA, CDR2 YSYEKL. The V gene lost 0 bases and the J gene lost 9 bases, with 9 bases spanning the gap. In nucleotides, the CDR3 is TGCGCCAGCAGCCAAGAGAGGGTACGTTCACCCCTCCACTTT. Translating gives CASSQERVRSPLHF.

The chain links TRBV30 to TRBJ1-1; 10 nucleotides agree with TRBD1. This CDR3 region has 16 residues. Germline values: CDR1 GTSNPN, CDR2 SVGIG (reference sequence). V was clipped by 5 bases and J by 3 bases; unmatched bases: 12. The CDR3 region is CAWDPRQGARYTEAFF. The CDR3 coding sequence is TGTGCCTGGGATCCGAGACAGGGGGCGCGGTACACTGAAGCTTTCTTT. Complete variable domain (other parts from reference TRBV30 and TRBJ1-1): SQTIHQWPATLVQPVGSPLSLECTVEGTSNPNLYWYRQAAGRGLQLLFYSVGIGQISSEVPQNLSASRPQDRQFILSSKKLLLSDSGFYLCAWDPRQGARYTEAFFGQGTRLTVV.

The chain is built from TRBV7-2 and TRBJ1-4, with D possibly matching TRBD1 (6 bases). V was cut by 1 base and J by 4 bases, with 7 bases left in between. CDR3 length equals 14 residues. Germline lookup yields CDR1 SGHTA and CDR2 FQGNSA. CDR3 protein: CASSLDRVNEKLFF. The DNA of the CDR3 is TGTGCCAGCAGCTTAGACAGGGTTAATGAAAAACTGTTTTTT.

The chain carries TRBV6-1 and TRBJ2-5; TRBD1 matches 8 bases. Looked up from germline, CDR1 is MNHNS and CDR2 is SASEGT. V was clipped by 10 bases and J by 2 bases; unmatched bases: 6. This CDR3 spans 13 amino acids. This CDR3 is CAIRTGRQETQYF. CDR3 nucleotides: TGTGCCATCCGGACAGGGAGGCAAGAGACCCAGTACTTC.

The chain recombines TRBV5-1 with TRBJ2-5, with a tentative D call TRBD1 (5 bases). The CDR3 runs 15 residues. CDR1 is SGHRS and CDR2 is YFSETQ in the germline V gene. The germline V and J ends were trimmed by 0 bases and 1 base, with 10 bases remaining between them. CDR3 protein: CASSLARTSQETQYF. CDR3 coding DNA: TGCGCCAGCAGCTTGGCGCGGACATCCCAAGAGACCCAGTACTTC.

The chain links TRBV15 to TRBJ2-5, with TRBD2 identical over 9 bases. Trimming took 1 base from V and 11 from J; bases not matched to a gene: 11. CDR1 and CDR2 from the germline V gene are LNHNV and YYDKDF (reference sequence). The CDR3 has 15 amino acids. This CDR3 reads CATSRGGGGAREQYF. CDR3 coding DNA: TGTGCCACCAGCAGAGGTGGCGGGGGGGCGAGAGAGCAGTACTTC.

The rearrangement joins TRBV5-5 to TRBJ2-7, with D hard to call. The CDR3 runs to 14 residues. Germline CDR1 and CDR2: SGHKS and YYEKEE (reference sequence). The ends were cut back, 1 base at V and 3 bases at J, with 11 bases in the middle. This CDR3 is CASSLSHRSYEQYF. DNA for the CDR3: TGTGCCAGCAGCTTGTCTCACAGAAGCTACGAGCAGTACTTC.

This clone was counted between two and nine times. The V call is TRBV10-1, the J call TRBJ2-1, with 7 bases matching TRBD2. Germline loops: CDR1 WNHNN, CDR2 SYGVQD (reference sequence). The CDR3 is 14 residues long. V lost 3 bases to trimming and J lost 5 bases; unmatched junction nucleotides: 4. CDR3 loop: CASSDAGENNEQFF. CDR3 DNA: TGCGCCAGCAGTGATGCGGGGGAGAACAATGAGCAGTTCTTC.

The genes are TRBV5-8 and TRBJ1-4, with D maybe TRBD1 (6 bases). Germline assignment: CDR1 SGHTS and CDR2 YDEGEE. The CDR3 extends over 17 amino acids. V was cut by 2 bases and J by 8 bases, with 22 bases left in between. As DNA, the CDR3 is TGTGCCAGCAGCTTTGTTGACAGGCAGGTTTTTGGAGAAAAACTGTTTTTT. This translates into CASSFVDRQVFGEKLFF.

V is TRBV6-5 and J is TRBJ1-5; perhaps TRBD1 as D (5 bases). The CDR3 is 14 residues long. Germline loops: CDR1 MNHEY, CDR2 SVGAGI. V was trimmed by 5 bases and J by 2 bases, leaving 10 bases between them. CDR3 in amino acids: CASSDGHGNQPQHF. The CDR3 DNA reads as TGTGCCAGCAGTGACGGACACGGCAATCAGCCCCAGCATTTT.

This clone was observed a handful of times. The gene calls are TRBV5-6 and TRBJ2-7; D is unclear. V was pared by 0 bases and J by 4 bases, with 11 bases between. Germline CDR1 reads SGHDT; CDR2 reads YYEEEE. This CDR3 contains 14 residues. The CDR3 protein is CASSLARHRYEQYF. The DNA for the CDR3 is TGTGCCAGCAGCTTGGCGAGACATCGTTACGAGCAGTACTTC.

J is TRBJ1-5 and V is TRBV18; D gene unclear. The CDR3 is 14 residues long. V was clipped by 4 bases and J by 3 bases, with 10 bases between them. Germline CDR1 and CDR2: KGHSH and LQKENI. CDR3 loop: CASSREASNQPQHF. In DNA form, the CDR3 reads TGTGCCAGCTCACGTGAAGCTTCCAATCAGCCCCAGCATTTT. Based on the CDR3 plus reference TRBV18 and TRBJ1-5, the full variable domain is NAGVMQNPRHLVRRRGQEARLRCSPMKGHSHVYWYRQLPEEGLKFMVYLQKENIIDESGMPKERFSAEFPKEGPSILRIQQVVRGDSAAYFCASSREASNQPQHFGDGTRLSIL.

The V call is TRBV29-1, the J call TRBJ1-4, with D uncertain. The CDR3 length is 14 residues. Per the germline V gene, CDR1 is SQVTM and CDR2 is ANQGSEA. With 4 bases removed from V and 4 bases from J, the gap between germline ends came to 13 bases. The CDR3 DNA is TGCAGCGTTGGAGGCTTGGCGGTTAATGAAAAACTGTTTTTT. This encodes CSVGGLAVNEKLFF.

The chain is built from TRBV25-1 and TRBJ2-1, with D possibly TRBD1 on 5 matching bases. The V and J ends lost 5 bases and 7 bases respectively, with 18 bases between them. In germline, CDR1 is MGHDK, CDR2 SYGVNS. This CDR3 has 15 residues. The CDR3 DNA reads as TGTGCCAGCAGTAAAGTCGGCGGCAGGGAAAATGAGCAGTTCTTC. Its translation: CASSKVGGRENEQFF.

The chain combines TRBV28 with TRBJ2-2, with 11 bases that match TRBD2. The junction had 6 bases not matched to a gene; V was cut back by 6 bases and J by 6 bases. From germline, CDR1 is MDHEN and CDR2 SYDVKM. This CDR3 comprises 15 residues. CDR3 DNA sequence: TGTGCCAGCAGCCAACCGACTAGCGGGGCCGGGGAGCTGTTTTTT. Protein sequence: CASSQPTSGAGELFF.

In DNA form, the CDR3 reads TGTGCCAGCAGCTTAGTTGTGGCGGACAGGGTCGGGGAGACCCAGTACTTC. Its translation is CASSLVVADRVGETQYF. This sequence joins TRBV7-6 and TRBJ2-5, with TRBD1 matching over 8 bases. The germline V gene has CDR1 SGHVS and CDR2 FNYEAQ. V gave up 1 base and J gave up 5 bases; unmatched junction bases: 12. The CDR3 spans 17 residues.

The rearrangement links TRBV10-3 to TRBJ1-5; D is unresolved. The CDR3 extends over 12 amino acids. V lost 4 bases and J lost 5, with 6 bases in between. The germline V gene has CDR1 ENHRY and CDR2 SYGVKD. The CDR3 sequence: CAISGGDQPQHF. The CDR3 DNA sequence: TGTGCCATCAGTGGTGGAGATCAGCCCCAGCATTTT.

This clone was seen a handful of times. This chain links TRBV28 with TRBJ2-3; D is perhaps TRBD1 (5 bases). V was shortened by 2 bases and J by 4 bases, with 19 bases between the two germline ends. The germline CDR1 and CDR2 sequences are MDHEN and SYDVKM. This CDR3 contains 17 residues. The chain's CDR3 is CASSLEQGGGSSDTQYF. The CDR3 coding sequence is TGTGCCAGCAGTTTAGAGCAGGGTGGCGGTAGCTCAGATACGCAGTATTTT.

The DNA of the CDR3 is TGTGCCAGCAGTAGAGGACAGGCCCGAAACTATGGCTACACCTTC. This sequence encodes CASSRGQARNYGYTF. This chain joins TRBV28 and TRBJ1-2, with 7 bases matching TRBD1. CDR1 and CDR2 (germline): MDHEN, SYDVKM. The CDR3 covers 15 residues. V shed 5 bases and J 2 bases; nucleotides not matched to a gene: 8.

The chain links TRBV18 to TRBJ2-2; maybe TRBD2 (5 bases). The germline gives CDR1 KGHSH, CDR2 LQKENI. Trimming removed 3 bases from V and 3 bases from J, with 11 bases in between. This CDR3 region has 15 residues. This chain's CDR3 is CASSPSWRDTGELFF. In DNA, the CDR3 is TGTGCCAGCTCACCGTCCTGGCGGGACACCGGGGAGCTGTTTTTT. Filled out from reference TRBV18 and TRBJ2-2, the complete variable domain reads NAGVMQNPRHLVRRRGQEARLRCSPMKGHSHVYWYRQLPEEGLKFMVYLQKENIIDESGMPKERFSAEFPKEGPSILRIQQVVRGDSAAYFCASSPSWRDTGELFFGEGSRLTVL.

Only one count was recorded for this clone. This rearrangement joins TRBV7-8 to TRBJ2-1; D is undetermined. Germline CDR1 is SGHVS and CDR2 is FQNEAQ. Trimming took 5 bases from V and 0 from J, leaving 14 bases between them. The CDR3 is made up of 16 amino acids. Written as DNA, the CDR3 is TGTGCCAGCAGCGGCACGACTCGAAGCTCCTACAATGAGCAGTTCTTC. Residues: CASSGTTRSSYNEQFF.

The rearrangement joins TRBV11-2 to TRBJ1-4, with TRBD1 matching over 10 bases. CDR1 SGHAT and CDR2 FQNNGV come from the germline V gene. J lost 7 bases, V lost 1 base, and 9 bases had no gene match. The CDR3 is 17 residues long. CDR3 loop: CASSLGQGALLVEKLFF. For the CDR3, the DNA is TGTGCCAGCAGCTTAGGACAGGGGGCCCTCCTAGTTGAAAAACTGTTTTTT.

The sample holds a few counts of this clone. For the CDR3, the DNA is TGTGCCAGCAGAGCGGGACTAGCGGTTACGCAGTATTTT. Amino acids: CASRAGLAVTQYF. The chain carries TRBV6-6 and TRBJ2-3, with 11 positions matching TRBD2. Germline V lookup: CDR1 MNHNY, CDR2 SVGAGI (reference sequence). CDR3 length equals 13 residues. With V trimmed by 6 bases and J by 8 bases, 4 bases remained unmatched.

The chain is built from TRBV7-9 and TRBJ2-7; no reliable D call. The V gene lost 4 bases and the J gene lost 0 bases, with 4 bases spanning the gap. Germline V CDR1 and CDR2: SEHNR, FQNEAQ (reference sequence). This CDR3 is built from 12 residues. DNA for the CDR3: TGTGCCAGCAGCTCCCTCTCCTACGAGCAGTACTTC. Residues: CASSSLSYEQYF. Full variable domain (remainder filled in from reference TRBV7-9 and TRBJ2-7): DTGVSQNPRHKITKRGQNVTFRCDPISEHNRLYWYRQTLGQGPEFLTYFQNEAQLEKSRLLSDRFSAERPKGSFSTLEIQRTEQGDSAMYLCASSSLSYEQYFGPGTRLTVT.